These T cell receptor beta chains were read from a single sample in a study of blood T cells in healthy people across ages. Via MiXCR, TCRdb re-called the 5' RACE reads, giving one row per CDR3 protein. The sample records 650,000 to 1,000,000 distinct CDR3 sequences, around 45% being singletons. The sequencing input was blood. The receptor set was obtained from a man aged 80 or over in good health. Each CDR3 is given with its conserved first and last residue. The D gene is left open where the match is weak. The size of a clone is reported for some rows only, either as once, few or many, or as a class for expanded clones.

d_gene	abundance	v_gene	j_gene	CDR3nt	CDR3aa
.	.	TRBV12-3/TRBV12-4	TRBJ2-3	TGTGCCACCTCAGGTGGAGGAACAGATACGGAGTATTTT	CATSGGGTDTEYF
.	.	TRBV5-1	TRBJ1-1	TGCGCCAGCAGCCCGAGACAACCTGAAGCTTTCTTT	CASSPRQPEAFF
.	.	TRBV12-3/TRBV12-4	TRBJ1-1	TGTGCCAGCAGTTCGTTCGGGACATCGAACACTGAAGCTTTCTTT	CASSSFGTSNTEAFF
.	.	TRBV12-3/TRBV12-4	TRBJ1-4	TGTGCCAGCAGTCCAGGGGCGGTACAGCAGTTTAATGAAAAACTGTTTTTT	CASSPGAVQQFNEKLFF
.	.	TRBV30	TRBJ2-2	TGTGCCTGGAGTGTACGTAGCGACACCGGGGAGCTGTTTTTT	CAWSVRSDTGELFF
.	.	TRBV14	TRBJ2-3	TGTGCCAGCAAAACGCCCACAGATACGCAGTATTTT	CASKTPTDTQYF
TRBD2	.	TRBV3-1	TRBJ2-3	TGTGCCAGCAGCCAAGGGTTAGGCGGGAGACCCCTCACAGATACGCAGTATTTT	CASSQGLGGRPLTDTQYF
TRBD2	.	TRBV6-5	TRBJ2-5	TGTGCCAGCAGTCGGGGGGTGGCGAGACAAGAGACCCAGTACTTC	CASSRGVARQETQYF
.	.	TRBV6-4	TRBJ2-1	TGTGCCAGCAGTGAGGGGGAGGACACACCCTACAATGAGCAGTTCTTC	CASSEGEDTPYNEQFF
.	.	TRBV14	TRBJ2-1	TGTGCCAGCAGCCAAGAGTTCGAGGGAGATGAGCAGTTCTTC	CASSQEFEGDEQFF
TRBD1	many	TRBV29-1	TRBJ2-3	TGCAGCGGGGCGACAGGGCTCGCAGATACGCAGTATTTT	CSGATGLADTQYF
.	many	TRBV10-3	TRBJ2-1	TGTGCCATCAGTGTGGGGAATGAGCAGTTCTTC	CAISVGNEQFF
.	.	TRBV29-1	TRBJ2-7	TGCAGCGTAGCCGGGGTAGAGTACGAGCAGTACTTC	CSVAGVEYEQYF
.	.	TRBV20-1	TRBJ2-1	TGCAGTGCCGAGCGCGCGGGAACCACTAACCTATACAATGAGCAGTTCTTC	CSAERAGTTNLYNEQFF
TRBD1	.	TRBV7-2	TRBJ2-2	TGTGCCAGCAGCTTTTCCCGGGACAGGACCAACACCGGGGAGCTGTTTTTT	CASSFSRDRTNTGELFF
.	.	TRBV12-3/TRBV12-4	TRBJ1-1	TGTGCCAGCAGTCCGGCCAGCCTCAACACTGAGGCTTTCTTT	CASSPASLNTEAFF
.	.	TRBV20-1	TRBJ2-3	TGCAGTGCTAGGGACCGAATCGGGAGTCCAGATACGCAGTATTTT	CSARDRIGSPDTQYF
TRBD1	.	TRBV20-1	TRBJ2-5	TGCAGTGCTCATTCCGCGGGGACAGGGGGGCAAGAGACCCAGTACTTC	CSAHSAGTGGQETQYF
.	once	TRBV20-1	TRBJ2-6	TGCAGTGCTAGACTAGTTTACTCTGGGGCCAACGTCCTGACTTTC	CSARLVYSGANVLTF
.	.	TRBV5-1	TRBJ2-5	TGCGCCAGCAGCCATGGGGCCAGGGTTGGAGAGACCCAGTACTTC	CASSHGARVGETQYF